A single sample gave rise to the 7 T cell receptor beta chains below, sequenced in a study of T cell responses to AZD1222 COVID-19 vaccine. Method: immunoSEQ multiplex PCR; TCRdb's copy keeps in-frame clones and lacks some. Among tens of thousands of clones, roughly 82% were seen once, and the ten largest hold 40% to 55%. The input for sequencing was peripheral blood, taken on day 0 of AZD1222 vaccination. The receptor set was obtained from an adult in good health.

The chain has TRBV7-2 and TRBJ2-7; D remains ambiguous. Trimming left V 7 bases short and J 1 base short, with 11 bases between. CDR1 and CDR2 (germline): SGHTA, FQGNSA. The CDR3 has 13 amino acids. CDR3 loop: CASTPQNSYEQYF. CDR3 nucleotides: TGTGCCAGCACGCCACAGAATTCCTACGAGCAGTACTTC.

This clone was detected only once. The chain carries TRBV27 and TRBJ2-7, with a possible D match to TRBD1 (6 bases). The V gene's germline CDR1 is MNHEY and CDR2 SMNVEV (reference sequence). The CDR3 runs to 14 residues. Trimming removed 5 bases at V and 3 bases at J, with 14 bases between. The CDR3 here is CASSSPGRGYEQYF. As DNA, the CDR3 is TGTGCCAGCAGTAGCCCAGGCAGGGGCTACGAGCAGTACTTC.

J is TRBJ2-3 and V is TRBV14; D is perhaps TRBD1 (5 bases). Germline V gives CDR1 SGHDN, CDR2 FVKESK. V gave up 0 bases and J gave up 0 bases, with 7 bases separating them. This CDR3 contains 15 residues. This CDR3 reads CASSQEGASTDTQYF. In DNA, the CDR3 is TGTGCCAGCAGCCAAGAAGGGGCAAGCACAGATACGCAGTATTTT.

The genes are TRBV4-1 and TRBJ2-1; 9 nucleotides align to TRBD2. V was clipped by 0 bases and J by 7 bases; unmatched bases: 7. Germline values: CDR1 MGHRA, CDR2 YSYEKL. This CDR3 region has 16 residues. The CDR3 here is CASSQDSLAGLNEQFF. CDR3 DNA: TGCGCCAGCAGCCAAGATTCCCTAGCGGGATTAAATGAGCAGTTCTTC.

V gene TRBV10-3 combines with J gene TRBJ2-3, with no clear D. V was pared by 8 bases and J by 5 bases, with 14 bases between. CDR3 length: 13 amino acids. The germline V gene has CDR1 ENHRY and CDR2 SYGVKD. CDR3 nucleotide sequence: TGTGCCATCGGTGGGCACGTAGTAGATACGCAGTATTTT. Translating gives CAIGGHVVDTQYF.

The chain is built from TRBV6-6 and TRBJ1-4, with a weak D call TRBD1 (5 bases). Germline V gene lookup returns CDR1 MNHNY and CDR2 SVGAGI (reference sequence). CDR3 length: 14 residues. The V end was cut by 6 bases, the J end by 7 bases, with 15 bases between. The CDR3 protein is CASRQGLGGEKLFF. The CDR3 DNA reads as TGTGCCAGCAGGCAGGGTCTGGGAGGTGAAAAACTGTTTTTT.

The V gene is TRBV2, the J gene TRBJ2-7; a weak D match, TRBD1 (5 bases). Trimming pared 6 bases from V and 3 bases from J, leaving 12 bases between. This CDR3 region has 13 residues. Germline assignment: CDR1 SNHLY and CDR2 FYNNEI. The CDR3 region has the DNA TGTGCCAGCAGCCGAAGGACAAACTACGAGCAGTACTTC. Translated, it gives CASSRRTNYEQYF.